The TCR beta chain described here comes from a study of regulatory T cells in long-lasting Graves disease. Study results and caveats: Persistent cases favored TRBV28, TRBJ1-2 and TRBJ2-5.

Researchers made TCR beta libraries by using iRepertoire HTBI primers and running Arm-PCR on CDR3 regions. TCRdb called the multiplex PCR reads again in MiXCR, with one record for every CDR3 protein. Of about 470,000 distinct CDR3 sequences in the sample, about 15% were seen once. Details on this clonotype: As yet, its antigen is unknown.

Time point described: newly diagnosed GD, antithyroid drugs for less than 3 months. RNA isolated from PBMCs was used to make the TCR library. V shed 1 base and J shed 5 bases, with 18 bases lying between them. The CDR3 covers 16 residues. Germline V gene sequence: CDR1 SGHDT, CDR2 YYEEEE. These same data were also listed under a study on T cells in Graves' hyperthyroidism and ophthalmopathy.

This TCR derives from a woman in her 30s with Graves disease. The V call is TRBV5-6, the J call TRBJ2-5; a possible D gene is TRBD2 (7 bases). Source: peripheral blood mononuclear cells (PBMCs), taken at new diagnosis, from a patient treated with antithyroid drugs. DNA of the CDR3: TGTGCCAGCAGCTTGATATTTCGGGGGGCCGTCGAGACCCAGTACTTC. Residues: CASSLIFRGAVETQYF.